This entry is about one TCR beta chain. Generated by immunoSEQ multiplex PCR, the TCRdb table keeps only in-frame clones and is missing some. The sample yields about 87,000 clones, less than 95% seen once. This record comes from a study of blood T cell repertoires in COVID-19. Deletions cut 5 bases from V and 3 bases from J, with 8 bases between. Germline CDR1 and CDR2: SGDLS and YYNGEE. This CDR3 comprises 12 residues. The sample comprised peripheral blood. The chain carries TRBV9 and TRBJ1-1, with D perhaps matching TRBD1 (6 bases). The TCR comes from a young man with COVID-19, enrolled during active disease. Here the CDR3 reads CASSHRDTEAFF. Written as DNA, the CDR3 is TGTGCCAGCAGTCACAGGGACACTGAAGCTTTCTTT.